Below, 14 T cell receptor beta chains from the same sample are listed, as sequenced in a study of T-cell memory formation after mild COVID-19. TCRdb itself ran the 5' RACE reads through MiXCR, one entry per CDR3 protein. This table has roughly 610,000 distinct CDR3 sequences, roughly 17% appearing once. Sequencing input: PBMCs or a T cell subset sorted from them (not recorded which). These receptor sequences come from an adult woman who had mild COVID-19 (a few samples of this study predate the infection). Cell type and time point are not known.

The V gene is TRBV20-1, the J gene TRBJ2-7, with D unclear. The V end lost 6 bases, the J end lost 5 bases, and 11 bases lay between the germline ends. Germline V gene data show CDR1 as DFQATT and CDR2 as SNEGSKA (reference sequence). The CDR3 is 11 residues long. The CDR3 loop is CSAYLSNEQYF. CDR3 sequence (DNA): TGCAGTGCCTATCTGAGCAACGAGCAGTACTTC.

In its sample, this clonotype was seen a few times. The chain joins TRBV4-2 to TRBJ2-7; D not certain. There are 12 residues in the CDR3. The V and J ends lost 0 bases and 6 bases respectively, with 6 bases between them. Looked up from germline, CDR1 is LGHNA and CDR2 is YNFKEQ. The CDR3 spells CASSQDVSEQYF. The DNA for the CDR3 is TGTGCCAGCAGCCAAGATGTAAGCGAGCAGTACTTC.

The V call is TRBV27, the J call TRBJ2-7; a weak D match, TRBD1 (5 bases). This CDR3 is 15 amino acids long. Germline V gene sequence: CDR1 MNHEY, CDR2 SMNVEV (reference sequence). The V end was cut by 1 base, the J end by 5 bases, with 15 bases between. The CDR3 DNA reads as TGTGCCAGCAGTTTATGGGCAGGGTCTTTCCACGAGCAGTACTTC. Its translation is CASSLWAGSFHEQYF.

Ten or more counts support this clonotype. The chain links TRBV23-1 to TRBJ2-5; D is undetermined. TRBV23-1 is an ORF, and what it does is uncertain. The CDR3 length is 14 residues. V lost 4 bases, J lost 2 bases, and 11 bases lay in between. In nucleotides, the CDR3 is TGCGCCAGCAGTCTACAGTATGGTCAAGAGACCCAGTACTTC. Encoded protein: CASSLQYGQETQYF.

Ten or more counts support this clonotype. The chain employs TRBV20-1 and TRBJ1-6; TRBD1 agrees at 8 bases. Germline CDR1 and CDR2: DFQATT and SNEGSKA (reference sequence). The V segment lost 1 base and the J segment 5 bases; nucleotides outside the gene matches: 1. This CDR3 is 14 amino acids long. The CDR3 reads CSARVTGDNSPLHF. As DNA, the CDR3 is TGCAGTGCTAGAGTGACAGGGGATAATTCACCCCTCCACTTT.

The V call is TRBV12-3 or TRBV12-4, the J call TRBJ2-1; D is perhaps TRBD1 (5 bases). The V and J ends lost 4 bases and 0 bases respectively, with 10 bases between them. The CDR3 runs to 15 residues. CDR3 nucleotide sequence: TGTGCCAGCAGTTGGGGCGGAAGCTCCTACAATGAGCAGTTCTTC. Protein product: CASSWGGSSYNEQFF.

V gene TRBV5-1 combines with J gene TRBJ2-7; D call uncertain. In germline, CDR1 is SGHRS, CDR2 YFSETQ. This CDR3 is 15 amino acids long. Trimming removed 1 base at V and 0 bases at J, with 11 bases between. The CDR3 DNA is TGCGCCAGCAGCTTGTCCGCCGGTATCTCCTACGAGCAGTACTTC. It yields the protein CASSLSAGISYEQYF.

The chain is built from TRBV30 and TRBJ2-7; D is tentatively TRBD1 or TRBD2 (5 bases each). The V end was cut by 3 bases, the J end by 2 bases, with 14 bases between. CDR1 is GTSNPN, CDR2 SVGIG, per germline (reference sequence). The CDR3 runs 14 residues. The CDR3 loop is CAWRSGASTYEQYF. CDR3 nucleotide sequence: TGTGCCTGGAGGTCCGGGGCGTCAACCTACGAGCAGTACTTC.

The CDR3 sequence is CASSLRSENYGYTF. The CDR3 nucleotides are TGTGCCAGCAGCTTGAGGTCCGAAAACTATGGCTACACCTTC. The rearrangement links TRBV5-4 to TRBJ1-2, with D hard to call. The CDR3 has 14 residues. The V and J ends lost 1 base and 2 bases respectively, with 9 bases between them. Germline V gives CDR1 SGHNT, CDR2 YYREEE (reference sequence).

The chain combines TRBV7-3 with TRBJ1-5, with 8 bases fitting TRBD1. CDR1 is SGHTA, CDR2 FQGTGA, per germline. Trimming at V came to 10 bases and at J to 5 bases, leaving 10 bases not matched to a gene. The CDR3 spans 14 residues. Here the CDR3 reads CATLTTGVHQPQHF. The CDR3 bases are TGTGCCACCCTGACGACAGGGGTGCATCAGCCCCAGCATTTT. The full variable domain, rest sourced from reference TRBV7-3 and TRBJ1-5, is GAGVSQTPSNKVTEKGKYVELRCDPISGHTALYWYRQSLGQGPEFLIYFQGTGAADDSGLPNDRFFAVRPEGSVSTLKIQRTERGDSAVYLCATLTTGVHQPQHFGDGTRLSIL.

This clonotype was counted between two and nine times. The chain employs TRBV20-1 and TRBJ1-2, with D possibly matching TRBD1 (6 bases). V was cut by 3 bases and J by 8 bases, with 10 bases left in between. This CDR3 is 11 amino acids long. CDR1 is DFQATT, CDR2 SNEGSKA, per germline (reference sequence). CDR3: CSASPGDGYTF. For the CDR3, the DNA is TGCAGTGCTAGTCCAGGGGACGGCTACACCTTC.

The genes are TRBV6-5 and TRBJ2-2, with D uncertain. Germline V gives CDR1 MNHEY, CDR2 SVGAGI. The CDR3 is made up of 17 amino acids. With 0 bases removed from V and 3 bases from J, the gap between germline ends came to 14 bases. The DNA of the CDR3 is TGTGCCAGCAGTTACTCGATTCGGGTCCGTGACACCGGGGAGCTGTTTTTT. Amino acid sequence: CASSYSIRVRDTGELFF.

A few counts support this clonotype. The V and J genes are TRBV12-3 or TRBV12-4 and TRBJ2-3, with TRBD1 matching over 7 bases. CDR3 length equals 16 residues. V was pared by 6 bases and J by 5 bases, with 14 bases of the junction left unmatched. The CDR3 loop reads CASSPTGAGAEDTQYF. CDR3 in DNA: TGTGCCAGCAGCCCCACAGGGGCCGGGGCGGAAGATACGCAGTATTTT.

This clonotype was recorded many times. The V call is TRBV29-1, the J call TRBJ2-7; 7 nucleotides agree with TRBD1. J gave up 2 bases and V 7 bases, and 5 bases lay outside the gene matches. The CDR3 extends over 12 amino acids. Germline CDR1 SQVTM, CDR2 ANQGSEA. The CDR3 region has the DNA TGCAGCGCGACGACAGGGCCCTACGAGCAGTACTTC. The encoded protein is CSATTGPYEQYF.